This passage covers 21 T cell receptor beta chains from one sample sequenced in a study of T cell clonality in common variable immunodeficiency. Here immunoSEQ multiplex PCR was the method, and the copy in TCRdb shows in-frame clones only, minus some. The sample was found to contain tens of thousands of clones, and every one recurs. The source material was peripheral blood mononuclear cells. Receptors originate from a person between 18 and 70 years old in good health.

This clone was found many times. Read data end 3 residues before the CDR3 end; the end is taken from the germline J gene. The gene calls are TRBV2 and TRBJ2-5, with 7 bases that match TRBD2. V gave up 1 base and J gave up 7 bases; unmatched junction bases: 3. This CDR3 is built from 13 residues. CDR1 is SNHLY, CDR2 FYNNEI, per germline. The CDR3 bases that were read are TGTGCCAGCAGTGAAGAAGGGGAGGGGACC. It is translated as CASSEEGEGT. The entire CDR3 is CASSEEGEGTQYF.

To note about this clone: The CDR3 extends 3 residues past the end of the read, so its final part is completed from the germline J gene. The V gene is TRBV14, the J gene TRBJ2-5; D unresolved. The V and J ends lost 0 bases and 4 bases respectively, with 9 bases between them. This CDR3 has 14 residues. Germline V gene data show CDR1 as SGHDN and CDR2 as FVKESK. This CDR3 is CASSQDASRETQYF. The part of the CDR3 DNA that was read is TGTGCCAGCAGCCAAGATGCTAGTCGAGAGACC.

This clone was found many times. The read ends 3 residues before the CDR3 terminus; that terminus is restored from the germline J gene. This rearrangement joins TRBV10-3 to TRBJ1-4; D uncertain. CDR3 length: 13 residues. The germline V gene encodes CDR1 ENHRY and CDR2 SYGVKD. V lost 8 bases, J lost 3 bases, and 10 bases lay in between. The CDR3 sequence: CAIQEIANEKLFF. Incomplete CDR3 DNA: TGTGCCATCCAGGAGATCGCTAATGAAAAA.

The table lists this clone with a few counts. The DNA ends 3 residues before the CDR3 does, and the rest of the CDR3 is filled in from the germline J gene. The chain couples TRBV5-3 to TRBJ1-2; 9 bases align to TRBD1. TRBV5-3 is an open reading frame whose function is uncertain. Unmatched junction bases numbered 7, after V lost 4 bases and J lost 6 bases. This CDR3 is built from 14 residues. The CDR3: CARSTSTGGDGYTF. The DNA read from the CDR3 is TGTGCCAGAAGCACATCGACAGGGGGAGATGGC.

This clone was observed a handful of times. The observed sequence ends 3 residues before the CDR3 terminus, with the missing tail filled in from the germline J gene. The gene calls are TRBV13 and TRBJ1-4, with a tentative D call TRBD1 (6 bases). With 5 bases removed from V and 8 bases from J, the gap between germline ends came to 15 bases. This CDR3 comprises 14 residues. Germline assignment: CDR1 PRHDT and CDR2 FYEKMQ (reference sequence). The CDR3: CASSQTGTGEKLFF. CDR3 DNA (partial): TGTGCCAGCAGCCAAACAGGGACGGGAGAAAAA.

This clone came up many times. The sequence runs out 3 residues before the end of the CDR3; the remainder is reconstructed from the germline J gene. V gene TRBV20-1 combines with J gene TRBJ1-2; TRBD1 agrees at 8 bases. This CDR3 spans 14 amino acids. CDR1 DFQATT and CDR2 SNEGSKA come from the germline V gene (reference sequence). The part of the CDR3 DNA that was read is TGCAGTGCTAGAGTTCAGGGGGCCCGAGAAGGC. Its protein product is CSARVQGAREG. The whole CDR3 protein reads CSARVQGAREGYTF.

This clone was seen many times. The read comes to an end 3 residues before the CDR3 does, leaving the germline J gene to fill in the end. The genes are TRBV19 and TRBJ2-2, with D possibly TRBD2 on 5 matching bases. Trimming left V 2 bases short and J 4 bases short, with 14 bases between. From germline, CDR1 is LNHDA and CDR2 SQIVND (reference sequence). The CDR3 consists of 16 residues. This chain's CDR3 is CASSIRGGFGTGELFF. CDR3 DNA (partial): TGTGCCAGTAGTATACGGGGTGGTTTTGGCACCGGGGAG.

This clone was observed many times. The read stops 3 residues short of the end of the CDR3; the missing end is completed from the germline J gene. V usage is TRBV6-1 and J usage is TRBJ1-5; the D gene is possibly TRBD1 (5 bases). The CDR3 is 13 amino acids. CDR1 and CDR2 (germline): MNHNS, SASEGT. Trimming shortened V by 2 bases and J by 7 bases, and 9 bases separated the two germline ends. The CDR3 here is CASSERGWQPQHF. CDR3 DNA (partial): TGTGCCAGCAGTGAAAGGGGATGGCAGCCC.

Ten or more counts support this clone. Coverage ceases 3 residues before the CDR3 finishes, and the germline J gene fills in the end. The J gene is TRBJ2-7, the V gene TRBV7-2; weak D call: TRBD1 (5 bases). In germline, CDR1 is SGHTA, CDR2 FQGNSA. V was shortened by 2 bases and J by 2 bases, with 10 bases between the two germline ends. The CDR3 contains 14 residues. The part of the CDR3 DNA that was read is TGTGCCAGCAGCTTAAGGGGTTATGCCTACGAG. Amino acid sequence: CASSLRGYAYE. The whole CDR3 reads CASSLRGYAYEQYF.

At least ten counts were recorded for this clone. The read stops 3 residues short of the end of the CDR3; the missing end is completed from the germline J gene. The V call is TRBV30, the J call TRBJ1-6; no reliable D call. V was clipped by 3 bases and J by 1 base, with 10 bases between them. The germline V gene has CDR1 GTSNPN and CDR2 SVGIG (reference sequence). CDR3 length: 15 residues. This CDR3 reads CAWRVRGSYNSPLHF. CDR3 DNA, as far as it was read: TGTGCCTGGAGAGTTCGGGGTTCCTATAATTCACCC.

At least ten counts were recorded for this clone. The read ends 3 residues early relative to the CDR3; the germline J gene fills the gap. The gene calls are TRBV10-1 and TRBJ1-3, with D unclear. V was cut by 6 bases and J by 0 bases, with 6 bases left in between. There are 13 residues in the CDR3. Germline loops: CDR1 WNHNN, CDR2 SYGVQD (reference sequence). The DNA read from the CDR3 is TGCGCCAGCAGGTCCTCCTCTGGAAACACC. This gives the protein CASRSSSGNT. Given in full, the CDR3 is CASRSSSGNTIYF.

About this clone: The sequenced fragment ends 3 residues before the CDR3 boundary, so the rest is inferred from the germline J gene. The chain employs TRBV2 and TRBJ2-1; TRBD2 matches 7 bases. J gave up 3 bases and V 8 bases, and 16 bases lay outside the gene matches. Germline CDR1 SNHLY, CDR2 FYNNEI. The CDR3 has 17 amino acids. This CDR3 is CASERDLTHQLYNEQFF. The part of the CDR3 DNA that was read is TGTGCCAGCGAGCGGGACCTTACCCATCAACTCTACAATGAG. Full variable domain (missing parts from reference TRBV2 and TRBJ2-1): EPEVTQTPSHQVTQMGQEVILRCVPISNHLYFYWYRQILGQKVEFLVSFYNNEISEKSEIFDDQFSVERPDGSNFTLKIRSTKLEDSAMYFCASERDLTHQLYNEQFFGPGTRLTVL.

This clone occurred many times. The read is 3 residues too short to cover the CDR3 end, so that end is filled in from the germline J gene. V usage is TRBV14 and J usage is TRBJ2-7; no clear D. Germline V lookup: CDR1 SGHDN, CDR2 FVKESK. V shed 1 base and J shed 3 bases, with 13 bases lying between them. This CDR3 spans 15 amino acids. The CDR3 sequence: CASSQGHQGFYEQYF. The sequenced part of the CDR3 DNA is TGTGCCAGCAGCCAAGGTCACCAAGGCTTCTACGAG.

This clone was seen a handful of times. The sequenced fragment ends 3 residues before the CDR3 boundary, so the rest is inferred from the germline J gene. The chain joins TRBV7-9 to TRBJ2-2, with 7 nucleotides matching TRBD1. Germline values: CDR1 SEHNR, CDR2 FQNEAQ (reference sequence). The CDR3 totals 15 residues. Partial CDR3 DNA: TGTGCCAGCAGCGCCGAGACAGGGTCATTCGAAAAG. The encoded protein is CASSAETGSFEK. The whole CDR3 sequence is CASSAETGSFEKLFF.

This clone has ten or more counts. The CDR3 is cut off 3 residues early in the read; its end comes from the germline J gene. The J gene is TRBJ2-2, the V gene TRBV5-4; D is ambiguous. The V gene lost 1 base and the J gene lost 7 bases, with 2 bases spanning the gap. The germline CDR1 and CDR2 sequences are SGHNT and YYREEE (reference sequence). The CDR3 consists of 11 residues. CDR3 DNA (partial): TGTGCCAGCAGCTTGCACGGGGAG. Its protein product is CASSLHGE. The whole CDR3 reads CASSLHGELFF.

There are many counts of this clone. The CDR3 goes on 3 residues after the read ends, and that part is filled in from the germline J gene. The J gene is TRBJ1-2, the V gene TRBV19, with 8 bases fitting TRBD1. The CDR3 loop spans 13 amino acids. Germline V lookup: CDR1 LNHDA, CDR2 SQIVND (reference sequence). CDR3 amino acids: CASRLQGDGGYTF. CDR3 DNA, as far as it was read: TGTGCCAGTAGATTACAGGGGGATGGGGGC.

The sequenced part of the CDR3 DNA is TGTGCCAGCTCACCCCGTGCTAGCTACGAGACG. Protein: CASSPRASYET. The full CDR3 protein is CASSPRASYETQYF. The chain uses TRBV18 and TRBJ2-3; the D gene is possibly TRBD2 (5 bases). The read halts 3 residues ahead of the CDR3 end, with the missing end drawn from the germline J gene. CDR3 length: 14 residues. Germline CDR1 is KGHSH and CDR2 is LQKENI. Using reference TRBV18 and TRBJ2-3 for the parts outside the CDR3, the full variable domain is NAGVMQNPRHLVRRRGQEARLRCSPMKGHSHVYWYRQLPEEGLKFMVYLQKENIIDESGMPKERFSAEFPKEGPSILRIQQVVRGDSAAYFCASSPRASYETQYFGPGTRLTVL.

This clone has a count of ten or more. The CDR3 is cut off 3 residues early in the read; its end comes from the germline J gene. The chain has TRBV20-1 and TRBJ2-7; TRBD1 aligns across 7 bases. The V segment lost 2 bases and the J segment 1 base; nucleotides outside the gene matches: 5. Germline values: CDR1 DFQATT, CDR2 SNEGSKA (reference sequence). The CDR3 is 14 residues long. The sequenced CDR3 bases are TGCAGTGCTAGAAGGGACAGTCATTCCTACGAG. It yields the protein CSARRDSHSYE. The full-length CDR3 reads as CSARRDSHSYEQYF.

About this clone itself: The read finishes 3 residues shy of the CDR3 end, and the germline J gene is used to complete it. The genes are TRBV7-2 and TRBJ2-7; TRBD2 might be the D (5 bases). The CDR3 extends over 10 amino acids. Trimming stripped 8 bases from V and 3 bases from J, with 5 bases between. Germline V gene data show CDR1 as SGHTA and CDR2 as FQGNSA. The sequenced CDR3 bases are TGTGCCAGCGGACTCTACGAG. Its protein product is CASGLYE. In full, the CDR3 is CASGLYEQYF.

This clone was seen repeatedly, ten times or more. The read stops 3 residues short of the end of the CDR3; the missing end is completed from the germline J gene. The sample has other DNA sequences that encode this CDR3 too. This chain joins TRBV29-1 and TRBJ1-2; possibly TRBD1 for D (5 bases). The V gene's germline CDR1 is SQVTM and CDR2 ANQGSEA. The CDR3 runs 12 residues. CDR3 in amino acids: CSVEGVRVGYTF. The part of the CDR3 DNA that was read is TGCAGCGTTGAAGGGGTCAGGGTGGGC.

This clone appeared many times. The read finishes 3 residues shy of the CDR3 end, and the germline J gene is used to complete it. The gene calls are TRBV30 and TRBJ2-3; D might be TRBD2 (5 bases). V was trimmed by 1 base and J by 3 bases, leaving 11 bases between them. CDR1 GTSNPN and CDR2 SVGIG come from the germline V gene (reference sequence). CDR3 length: 14 amino acids. The CDR3 loop reads CAWSAGGSTDTQYF. Partial CDR3 DNA: TGTGCCTGGAGTGCTGGCGGGTCTACAGATACG.